The entry below describes one TCR beta chain. What it binds is not known. These data are taken from a study of T cell responses to AZD1222 COVID-19 vaccine. Study-wide results and caveats: Spike-specific TCRs gained breadth and depth after people received two AZD1222 doses.

The CDR3 sequence is 15 residues long. J gave up 5 bases and V 5 bases, and 4 bases lay outside the gene matches. Per germline, CDR1 SGHAT and CDR2 FQNNGV. Method: immunoSEQ multiplex PCR; TCRdb's copy keeps in-frame clones and lacks some. The sample lists 150,000 to 200,000 clones; roughly 93% were seen once. This sequence joins TRBV11-2 and TRBJ1-6, with TRBD1 matching over 9 bases. The source material was peripheral blood, sampled on day 0 of AZD1222 vaccination. The source is an adult in good health. The CDR3 sequence: CASSPGDRDNSPLHF. CDR3 DNA: TGTGCCAGCAGCCCAGGGGACAGGGATAATTCACCCCTCCACTTT.